What follows are 25 T cell receptor beta chains derived from one specimen sequenced in a study of monozygotic twins with inflammatory bowel disease. TCRdb reanalyzed the 5' RACE reads, giving one entry per CDR3 protein sequence and no DNA. The sample table sets out 300,000 to 450,000 distinct CDR3 sequences. Sequences were obtained from blood. All receptors come from a human donor with ulcerative colitis or Crohn's disease, or a healthy co-twin of an affected twin (not recorded which).

The chain links TRBV15 to TRBJ2-5; TCRdb selects TRBD2, and the lack of DNA leaves this call unchecked. The CDR3 runs to 11 residues. Germline loops: CDR1 LNHNV, CDR2 YYDKDF (reference sequence). The CDR3 here is CATREARTQYF.

The gene calls are TRBV19 and TRBJ2-1; TCRdb returns TRBD1, unconfirmable since there is no DNA. This CDR3 contains 15 residues. Germline V gene lookup returns CDR1 LNHDA and CDR2 SQIVND (reference sequence). Here the CDR3 reads CASKGARVPYNEQFF.

The rearrangement links TRBV24-1 to TRBJ2-2; with no DNA, the TCRdb D assignment of TRBD1 cannot be verified. The CDR3 is 17 residues long. CDR1 and CDR2 from the germline V gene are KGHDR and SFDVKD. The CDR3 sequence is CATSDLQPGGPRGELFF.

V usage is TRBV7-9 and J usage is TRBJ1-5; TCRdb names TRBD1, which stays unverified in the absence of DNA. The CDR3 covers 14 residues. Germline assignment: CDR1 SEHNR and CDR2 FQNEAQ (reference sequence). This CDR3 is CASSAGTGSQPQHF.

The chain uses TRBV7-2 and TRBJ2-7; the D call from TCRdb, TRBD1, cannot be confirmed without DNA. Germline-derived CDR1 and CDR2 are SGHTA and FQGNSA. CDR3 length equals 13 residues. The CDR3 region is CASSPTRGYEQYF.

The rearrangement uses TRBV11-3 and TRBJ2-5; TCRdb gives TRBD2 as the D gene, but with no DNA this cannot be confirmed. This CDR3 is built from 13 residues. Looked up from germline, CDR1 is SGHNT and CDR2 is YENEEA. The CDR3: CASSATRWETQYF.

The chain couples TRBV10-2 to TRBJ1-5. The CDR3 is 13 amino acids. Germline-derived CDR1 and CDR2 are WSHSY and SAAADI. CDR3 sequence: CASRNRFNQPQHF.

The genes are TRBV5-4 and TRBJ2-5; TCRdb gives TRBD1 as the D gene, but with no DNA this cannot be confirmed. Germline V gives CDR1 SGHNT, CDR2 YYREEE (reference sequence). This CDR3 is built from 16 residues. CDR3 residues: CASSSTKDSLQETQYF.

J is TRBJ2-7 and V is TRBV4-1; TCRdb gives TRBD2 as the D gene, but with no DNA this cannot be confirmed. The CDR3 sequence is 16 residues long. Germline-derived CDR1 and CDR2 are MGHRA and YSYEKL. The CDR3 loop is CASSQSYPSPGSEQYF.

The chain has TRBV5-1 and TRBJ2-6. The germline V gene encodes CDR1 SGHRS and CDR2 YFSETQ. CDR3 length: 15 amino acids. The CDR3 protein is CASSLERTGANVLTF.

The chain employs TRBV14 and TRBJ1-4. Germline lookup yields CDR1 SGHDN and CDR2 FVKESK. This CDR3 contains 13 residues. The CDR3 spells CASSQGNEEKLFF.

The V and J genes are TRBV7-2 and TRBJ1-5; the D call of TRBD1 rests on TCRdb alone, since no DNA is present to check it. Germline V CDR1 and CDR2: SGHTA, FQGNSA. The CDR3 length is 15 residues. Here the CDR3 reads CASSSGQGRNQPQHF.

The chain has TRBV20-1 and TRBJ2-7; the TCRdb D gene call, TRBD1, has no DNA to confirm it. Germline lookup yields CDR1 DFQATT and CDR2 SNEGSKA (reference sequence). CDR3 length equals 14 residues. The CDR3 protein is CSAIDTGSPYEQYF.

This chain links TRBV2 with TRBJ2-3; TCRdb selects TRBD1, and the lack of DNA leaves this call unchecked. Germline V lookup: CDR1 SNHLY, CDR2 FYNNEI. The CDR3 length is 14 residues. The CDR3 loop is CASGLDRGPDTQYF.

The chain couples TRBV5-1 to TRBJ2-1; the TRBD1 assignment by TCRdb is unverifiable without DNA. CDR1 SGHRS and CDR2 YFSETQ come from the germline V gene. This CDR3 is 16 amino acids long. CDR3 in amino acids: CASSTDRGSSYNEQFF.

The genes are TRBV11-1 and TRBJ2-1; the TCRdb call, TRBD1, lacks DNA for checking. The CDR3 has 16 amino acids. Germline CDR1 is SGHAT and CDR2 is FQDESV (reference sequence). This CDR3 is CASSQHRDRDYNEQFF.

The chain combines TRBV5-1 with TRBJ2-5; TCRdb's D call of TRBD1 is untestable without DNA. Germline lookup yields CDR1 SGHRS and CDR2 YFSETQ. The CDR3 is made up of 15 amino acids. CDR3 sequence reads: CASSLEWGDQETQYF. Full variable domain (missing parts from reference TRBV5-1 and TRBJ2-5): KAGVTQTPRYLIKTRGQQVTLSCSPISGHRSVSWYQQTPGQGLQFLFEYFSETQRNKGNFPGRFSGRQFSNSRSEMNVSTLELGDSALYLCASSLEWGDQETQYFGPGTRLLVL.

The genes are TRBV6-1 and TRBJ1-5; TCRdb outputs TRBD1, but without DNA this stays unchecked. Germline V CDR1 and CDR2: MNHNS, SASEGT. CDR3 length equals 15 residues. CDR3 loop: CASQDRGNGNQPQHF.

The rearrangement uses TRBV4-1 and TRBJ1-5. The germline CDR1 and CDR2 sequences are MGHRA and YSYEKL. CDR3 length: 15 residues. The chain's CDR3 is CASSLERYSNQPQHF.

This chain links TRBV5-1 with TRBJ2-1; TCRdb's D call of TRBD1 is untestable without DNA. The CDR3 is 14 amino acids. Germline V gene data show CDR1 as SGHRS and CDR2 as YFSETQ. The CDR3 protein is CASNLYRGHNEQFF.

The rearrangement links TRBV6-2 or TRBV6-3 to TRBJ2-1; TCRdb indicates TRBD1, and absent DNA this call remains unverified. Germline V gene sequence: CDR1 MNHEY, CDR2 SVGEGT. The CDR3 contains 14 residues. CDR3 sequence: CASFEGGPYNEQFF.

The chain couples TRBV7-2 to TRBJ1-2. Germline V gene lookup returns CDR1 SGHTA and CDR2 FQGNSA. This CDR3 region has 14 residues. CDR3 loop: CASSLQESSYGYTF.

This sequence joins TRBV20-1 and TRBJ2-3; TCRdb gives TRBD1 as the D gene, but with no DNA this cannot be confirmed. The CDR3 totals 14 residues. Germline CDR1 and CDR2: DFQATT and SNEGSKA (reference sequence). CDR3 protein: CSARPRTGGDTQYF.

The V and J genes are TRBV7-3 and TRBJ1-1. The CDR3 runs to 13 residues. Germline-derived CDR1 and CDR2 are SGHTA and FQGTGA. CDR3 sequence reads: CASSLTSNTEAFF.

CDR3 loop: CSAQGVGRAEAFF. The gene calls are TRBV20-1 and TRBJ1-1; TCRdb picks TRBD1, but there is no DNA to check that call. The CDR3 has 13 amino acids. CDR1 and CDR2 from the germline V gene are DFQATT and SNEGSKA (reference sequence).